These T cell receptor beta chains were read from a single sample in a study of shared clonotypes between healthy human individuals. Only in-frame clones appear in the TCRdb table, and some are missing; sequencing was by immunoSEQ multiplex PCR. The data hold 1,500,000 or so clones, with more than 95% observed a single time. Sequenced input: naive CD4+ T cells sorted from blood. The origin of the receptors is a man younger than 40 in good health. Each CDR3 is given with its conserved first and last residue. D genes are given only for firm matches. A row's size may be missing; if present it is once, few, many or a size class.

d_gene: .; abundance: once; v_gene: TRBV5-1; j_gene: TRBJ2-5; CDR3aa: CASSSTTSQETQYF; CDR3nt: TGCGCCAGCAGCTCGACGACCAGTCAAGAGACCCAGTACTTC
d_gene: .; abundance: once; v_gene: TRBV5-1; j_gene: TRBJ1-1; CDR3aa: CASSLAAMGTEAFF; CDR3nt: TGCGCCAGCAGCTTGGCAGCAATGGGCACTGAAGCTTTCTTT
d_gene: .; abundance: .; v_gene: TRBV5-8; j_gene: TRBJ2-2; CDR3aa: CASSVQTLNTGELFF; CDR3nt: TGTGCCAGCAGCGTACAGACATTGAACACCGGGGAGCTGTTTTTT
d_gene: .; abundance: .; v_gene: TRBV7-3; j_gene: TRBJ2-1; CDR3aa: CASSLKGPPVGKQFF; CDR3nt: TGTGCCAGCAGCTTAAAGGGACCCCCGGTCGGAAAGCAGTTCTTC
d_gene: .; abundance: .; v_gene: TRBV5-6; j_gene: TRBJ2-1; CDR3aa: CASSGSIFQVSYNEQFF; CDR3nt: TGTGCCAGCAGCGGGTCAATTTTCCAGGTATCCTACAATGAGCAGTTCTTC
d_gene: .; abundance: .; v_gene: TRBV30; j_gene: TRBJ2-2; CDR3aa: CAWSTTPNTGELFF; CDR3nt: TGTGCCTGGAGTACAACCCCGAACACCGGGGAGCTGTTTTTT
d_gene: .; abundance: .; v_gene: TRBV28; j_gene: TRBJ2-3; CDR3aa: CASSSPPSDTQYF; CDR3nt: TGTGCCAGCAGTTCGCCCCCGTCAGATACGCAGTATTTT
d_gene: TRBD2; abundance: .; v_gene: TRBV5-1; j_gene: TRBJ2-1; CDR3aa: CASSSSPGGEYNEQFF; CDR3nt: TGCGCCAGCAGCTCATCCCCGGGAGGAGAGTACAATGAGCAGTTCTTC
d_gene: .; abundance: once; v_gene: TRBV11-3; j_gene: TRBJ2-4; CDR3aa: CASSFESHEAKNIQYF; CDR3nt: TGTGCCAGCAGCTTTGAGAGTCACGAAGCCAAAAACATTCAGTACTTC
d_gene: TRBD2; abundance: .; v_gene: TRBV30; j_gene: TRBJ2-7; CDR3aa: CAWALALAATGQYF; CDR3nt: TGTGCCTGGGCCTTGGCTCTAGCGGCTACCGGGCAGTACTTC
d_gene: TRBD2; abundance: .; v_gene: TRBV30; j_gene: TRBJ2-5; CDR3aa: CAWSSSGLQETQYF; CDR3nt: TGTGCCTGGAGCTCTAGCGGCTTACAAGAGACCCAGTACTTC
d_gene: .; abundance: .; v_gene: TRBV28; j_gene: TRBJ2-1; CDR3aa: CASTSDSYNEQFF; CDR3nt: TGTGCCAGCACCTCCGACAGCTACAATGAGCAGTTCTTC
d_gene: .; abundance: .; v_gene: TRBV7-9; j_gene: TRBJ2-5; CDR3aa: CASTGQETQYF; CDR3nt: TGTGCCAGCACAGGACAAGAGACCCAGTACTTC
d_gene: TRBD1; abundance: .; v_gene: TRBV28; j_gene: TRBJ1-5; CDR3aa: CASSLWLGQGNNQPQHF; CDR3nt: TGTGCCAGCAGTTTATGGTTAGGACAGGGGAACAATCAGCCCCAGCATTTT
d_gene: TRBD2; abundance: .; v_gene: TRBV6-6; j_gene: TRBJ2-2; CDR3aa: CASSWTSGNTGELFF; CDR3nt: TGTGCCAGCAGTTGGACTAGCGGGAACACCGGGGAGCTGTTTTTT
d_gene: TRBD1; abundance: .; v_gene: TRBV19; j_gene: TRBJ2-1; CDR3aa: CASRSPGQGWDEQFF; CDR3nt: TGTGCCAGTAGGTCCCCGGGACAGGGATGGGATGAGCAGTTCTTC
d_gene: .; abundance: once; v_gene: TRBV7-3; j_gene: TRBJ2-3; CDR3aa: CASRSGVSTDTQYF; CDR3nt: TGTGCCAGCAGGTCAGGAGTTAGCACAGATACGCAGTATTTT
d_gene: .; abundance: .; v_gene: TRBV6-4; j_gene: TRBJ1-2; CDR3aa: CASSATGYGYTF; CDR3nt: TGTGCCAGCAGTGCTACAGGGTATGGCTACACCTTC
d_gene: .; abundance: .; v_gene: TRBV6-1; j_gene: TRBJ1-3; CDR3aa: CASSEFRRGKGNTIYF; CDR3nt: TGTGCCAGCAGTGAATTCCGCAGGGGAAAGGGAAACACCATATATTTT
d_gene: .; abundance: .; v_gene: TRBV28; j_gene: TRBJ2-3; CDR3aa: CASSPAGGSTDTQYF; CDR3nt: TGTGCCAGCAGTCCAGCAGGGGGGAGCACAGATACGCAGTATTTT
d_gene: .; abundance: .; v_gene: TRBV7-6; j_gene: TRBJ2-1; CDR3aa: CASSLNAVGSSSYNEQFF; CDR3nt: TGTGCCAGCAGCTTAAATGCTGTCGGGAGTTCTTCCTACAATGAGCAGTTCTTC
d_gene: .; abundance: .; v_gene: TRBV5-4; j_gene: TRBJ1-2; CDR3aa: CASSLGGGNYGYTF; CDR3nt: TGTGCCAGCAGCTTGGGGGGAGGGAACTATGGCTACACCTTC
d_gene: TRBD2; abundance: .; v_gene: TRBV5-1; j_gene: TRBJ2-7; CDR3aa: CASSSGLRTYEQYF; CDR3nt: TGCGCCAGCAGCTCGGGACTAAGGACCTACGAGCAGTACTTC
d_gene: .; abundance: .; v_gene: TRBV29-1; j_gene: TRBJ2-1; CDR3aa: CSVGDGLIGEQFF; CDR3nt: TGCAGCGTGGGGGATGGACTGATTGGTGAGCAGTTCTTC
d_gene: .; abundance: .; v_gene: TRBV9; j_gene: TRBJ1-4; CDR3aa: CASSVLGSNEKLFF; CDR3nt: TGTGCCAGCAGCGTTTTGGGAAGTAATGAAAAACTGTTTTTT
d_gene: .; abundance: .; v_gene: TRBV5-1; j_gene: TRBJ2-7; CDR3aa: CASSLFIRDYEQYF; CDR3nt: TGCGCCAGCAGCTTGTTTATAAGGGACTACGAGCAGTACTTC
d_gene: .; abundance: .; v_gene: TRBV29-1; j_gene: TRBJ1-2; CDR3aa: CSVDRIGRLAADGYTF; CDR3nt: TGCAGCGTTGACCGTATCGGACGGCTGGCAGCGGATGGCTACACCTTC
d_gene: .; abundance: .; v_gene: TRBV7-9; j_gene: TRBJ1-1; CDR3aa: CASTSPGRLNTEAFF; CDR3nt: TGTGCCAGCACCTCCCCTGGCAGGTTGAACACTGAAGCTTTCTTT
d_gene: TRBD1; abundance: .; v_gene: TRBV5-4; j_gene: TRBJ1-1; CDR3aa: CASSSGDRLWTEAFF; CDR3nt: TGTGCCAGCAGCTCGGGGGACAGGTTATGGACTGAAGCTTTCTTT
d_gene: .; abundance: .; v_gene: TRBV7-3; j_gene: TRBJ2-7; CDR3aa: CASSLIGGAYEQYF; CDR3nt: TGTGCCAGCAGCTTAATTGGAGGGGCCTACGAGCAGTACTTC
d_gene: .; abundance: .; v_gene: TRBV14; j_gene: TRBJ2-7; CDR3aa: CASSPLDKSGEQYF; CDR3nt: TGTGCCAGCAGCCCTCTGGACAAGTCCGGGGAGCAGTACTTC
d_gene: TRBD1; abundance: .; v_gene: TRBV13; j_gene: TRBJ2-2; CDR3aa: CASSRGQITGELFF; CDR3nt: TGTGCCAGCAGCCGGGGACAGATCACCGGGGAGCTGTTTTTT
d_gene: .; abundance: once; v_gene: TRBV6-5; j_gene: TRBJ1-2; CDR3aa: CASGTILGGYTF; CDR3nt: TGTGCCAGCGGGACAATTTTAGGTGGCTACACCTTC
d_gene: .; abundance: .; v_gene: TRBV10-3; j_gene: TRBJ2-1; CDR3aa: CAIKKGGNNEQFF; CDR3nt: TGTGCCATCAAAAAGGGCGGAAACAATGAGCAGTTCTTC
d_gene: .; abundance: .; v_gene: TRBV12-5; j_gene: TRBJ1-2; CDR3aa: CVPSRGASFNYGYTF; CDR3nt: TGTGTTCCTTCCCGCGGAGCATCATTTAATTATGGCTACACCTTC
d_gene: .; abundance: .; v_gene: TRBV25-1; j_gene: TRBJ2-1; CDR3aa: CASSERDKQFF; CDR3nt: TGTGCCAGCAGTGAAAGGGACAAGCAGTTCTTC
d_gene: TRBD2; abundance: .; v_gene: TRBV10-3; j_gene: TRBJ2-1; CDR3aa: CAISETGLAGVGNEQFF; CDR3nt: TGTGCCATCAGTGAGACGGGACTAGCGGGAGTGGGTAATGAGCAGTTCTTC